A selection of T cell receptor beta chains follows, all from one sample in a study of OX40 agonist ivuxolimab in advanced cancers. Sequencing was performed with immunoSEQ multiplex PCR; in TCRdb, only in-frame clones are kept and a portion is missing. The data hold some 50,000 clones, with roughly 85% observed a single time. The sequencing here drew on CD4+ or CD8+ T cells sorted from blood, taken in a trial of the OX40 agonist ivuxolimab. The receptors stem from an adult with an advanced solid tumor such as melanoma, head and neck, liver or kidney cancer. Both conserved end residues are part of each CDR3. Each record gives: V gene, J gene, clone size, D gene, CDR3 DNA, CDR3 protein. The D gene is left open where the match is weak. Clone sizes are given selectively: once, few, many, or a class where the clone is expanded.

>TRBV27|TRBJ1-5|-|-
TGTGCCACCGCCCCAATCACACCTAATCAGCCCCAGCATTTT
CATAPITPNQPQHF
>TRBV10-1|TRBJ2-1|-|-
TGCGCCAGCAGTGGATATGGAACAGGGAGACGGGGGAATGAGCAGTTCTTC
CASSGYGTGRRGNEQFF
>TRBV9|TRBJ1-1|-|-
TGTGCCAGCGGGGGTAGGTACACTGAAGCTTTCTTT
CASGGRYTEAFF
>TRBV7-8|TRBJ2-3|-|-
TGTGCCAGCAGCTCGTTAAGGAGGCGAAGCACAGATACGCAGTATTTT
CASSSLRRRSTDTQYF
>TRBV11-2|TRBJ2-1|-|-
TGTGCCAGCAGCCCCACAGGAGGCTCGTACAATGAGCAGTTCTTC
CASSPTGGSYNEQFF
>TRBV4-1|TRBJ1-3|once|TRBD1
TGCGCCAGCAGCGAGACCGGGACAGACTCTGGAAACACCATATATTTT
CASSETGTDSGNTIYF
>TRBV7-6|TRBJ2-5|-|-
TGTGCCAGCAGCTTAGGGTACGGGGCGTATGAGCAGTACTTC
CASSLGYGAYEQYF
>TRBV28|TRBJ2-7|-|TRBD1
TGTGCCAGCAGATCCTCCGGGACAGGGTACTACGAGCAGTACTTC
CASRSSGTGYYEQYF
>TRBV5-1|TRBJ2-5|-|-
TGCGCCAGCAGCTTGGGGCTTTTCCAATCCCAAGCTAAAGAGACCCAGTACTTC
CASSLGLFQSQAKETQYF
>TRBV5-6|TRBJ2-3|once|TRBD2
TGTGCCAGCAGCTTCGGGACTAGCGGGTCCACAGATACGCAGTATTTT
CASSFGTSGSTDTQYF
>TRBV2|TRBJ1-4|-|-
TGTGCCAGCACGCGGCAGGGGACAACTAATGAAAAACTGTTTTTT
CASTRQGTTNEKLFF
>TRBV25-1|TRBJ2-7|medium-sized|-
TGTGCCAGCAGTAGAGGGCCCGGACCCTCCTACGAGCAGTACTTC
CASSRGPGPSYEQYF
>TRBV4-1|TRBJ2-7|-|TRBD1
TGCGCCAGCAGCATCGGACAGGGGGCTTCCTACGAGCAGTACTTC
CASSIGQGASYEQYF
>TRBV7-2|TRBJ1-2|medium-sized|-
TGTGCCAGCAGCCCCTACAGGAGAGCTAACTATGGCTACACCTTC
CASSPYRRANYGYTF
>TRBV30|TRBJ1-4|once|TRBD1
TGTGCCCGGGGGCCCGCAGGGGGCGTATCTAATGAAAAACTGTTTTTT
CARGPAGGVSNEKLFF
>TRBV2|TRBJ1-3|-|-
TGTGCCACCCCGAGCTCTGGAAACACCATATATTTT
CATPSSGNTIYF
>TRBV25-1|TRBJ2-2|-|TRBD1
TGTGCCAGCAGTGCGACGGGGACAGTGAACACCGGGGAGCTGTTTTTT
CASSATGTVNTGELFF
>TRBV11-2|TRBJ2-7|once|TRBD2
TGTGCCAGCAGCCTCGGACTAGCGGGGTACGAGCAGTACTTC
CASSLGLAGYEQYF
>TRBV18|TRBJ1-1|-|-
TGTGCCAGCTCACCGGTGACCATGAACACTGAAGCTTTCTTT
CASSPVTMNTEAFF
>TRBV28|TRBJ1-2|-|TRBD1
TGTGCCAGCAGTCGACAGGGGGCCGCGTCTAACTATGGCTACACCTTC
CASSRQGAASNYGYTF
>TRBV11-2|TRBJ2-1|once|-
TGTGCCAGCACCGCAAGGTCGTCGGAATACAATGAGCAGTTCTTC
CASTARSSEYNEQFF
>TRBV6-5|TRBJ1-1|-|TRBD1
TGTGCCAGCAGTTATGGCCGACAGGGGGCAGGAGCTTTCTTT
CASSYGRQGAGAFF
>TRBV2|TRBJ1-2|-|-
TGTGCCAGCAGCGAAGGACAATCAAATGGCTACACCTTC
CASSEGQSNGYTF
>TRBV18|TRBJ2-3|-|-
TGTGCCAGCTCACGGTCAGGACGGAGCACAGATACGCAGTATTTT
CASSRSGRSTDTQYF
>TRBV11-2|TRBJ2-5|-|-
TGTGCCAGCAGCCCGGACAGACAAGAGACCCAGTACTTC
CASSPDRQETQYF
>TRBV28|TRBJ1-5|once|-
TGTGCCAGCAGTTCCAACAGGGACCGAAGCGATCAGCCCCAGCATTTT
CASSSNRDRSDQPQHF
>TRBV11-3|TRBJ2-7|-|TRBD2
TGTGCCAGCAGATCGACTAGCGGGAGCTACGAGCAGTACTTC
CASRSTSGSYEQYF
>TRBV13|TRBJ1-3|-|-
TGTGCCAGCAGCTTCGGGGGCTCTGGAAACACCATATATTTT
CASSFGGSGNTIYF
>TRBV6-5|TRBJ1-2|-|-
TGTGCCAGCAGCTTAACGGACAGCTATGGCTACACCTTC
CASSLTDSYGYTF
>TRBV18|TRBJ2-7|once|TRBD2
TGTGCCAGCTCCCAATTACTAGCGGGGGGGCGTCTATACGAGCAGTACTTC
CASSQLLAGGRLYEQYF
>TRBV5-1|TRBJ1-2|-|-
TGCGCCAGCAGCTTGGTGCCAGGGACCTATGGCTACACCTTC
CASSLVPGTYGYTF
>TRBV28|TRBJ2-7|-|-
TGTGCCAGCAGAGGGCTAGGCTTTGACTACGAGCAGTACTTC
CASRGLGFDYEQYF
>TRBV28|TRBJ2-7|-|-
TGTGCCAGCAGGGGGGGGGCAAGCACCTACGAGCAGTACTTC
CASRGGASTYEQYF
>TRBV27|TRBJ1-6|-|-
TGTGCCAGCAGTTCCGGTCCAGTAAATTCACCCCTCCACTTT
CASSSGPVNSPLHF
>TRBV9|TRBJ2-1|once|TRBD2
TGTGCCAGCAGCGATGCCACAGACGGCGGGGGGGCTAATGAGCAGTTCTTC
CASSDATDGGGANEQFF
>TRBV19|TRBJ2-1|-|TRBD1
TGTGCCAGTACGGACAGGGTCGATGAGCAGTTCTTC
CASTDRVDEQFF
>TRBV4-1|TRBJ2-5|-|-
TGCGCCAGCAGCCAAGATGTCGCCTGGGAGGAGACCCAGTACTTC
CASSQDVAWEETQYF
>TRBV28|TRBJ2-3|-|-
TGTGCCAGCAGTTTTCTTTCGGGGACAGATACGCAGTATTTT
CASSFLSGTDTQYF
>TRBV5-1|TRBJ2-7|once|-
TGCGCCAGCAGCACCAATCCGGGTTACTCCTACGAGCAGTACTTC
CASSTNPGYSYEQYF
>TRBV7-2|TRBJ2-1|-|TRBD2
TGTGCCAGCAGTTTAAGCGGGAGGTCGAATTATGAGCAGTTCTTC
CASSLSGRSNYEQFF
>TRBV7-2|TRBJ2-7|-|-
TGTGCCAGCAGCTTAGTGGCCGGGGGCAGGTACGAGCAGTACTTC
CASSLVAGGRYEQYF
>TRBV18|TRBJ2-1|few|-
TGTGCCAGCTCACGCCCCCAGGGTTACCCGTTCTTC
CASSRPQGYPFF
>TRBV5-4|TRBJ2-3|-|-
TGTGCCAGCAGCCCCGGGCAGGTGGGAGCGACAGATACGCAGTATTTT
CASSPGQVGATDTQYF
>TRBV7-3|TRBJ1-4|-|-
TGTGCCAGCAGCGTGGGACCCGGTGGGAATGAAAAACTGTTTTTT
CASSVGPGGNEKLFF
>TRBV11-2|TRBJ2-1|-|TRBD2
TGTGCCAGCAGAATGGTGAGCGGGGACTACAATGAGCAGTTCTTC
CASRMVSGDYNEQFF
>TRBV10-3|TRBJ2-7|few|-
TGTGCCATCAGTGAGTCGGGGCTCTCCTACGAGCAGTACTTC
CAISESGLSYEQYF
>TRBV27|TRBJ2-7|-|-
TGTGCCAGCAGAACCTCCCACAGAAGCTACGAGCAGTACTTC
CASRTSHRSYEQYF
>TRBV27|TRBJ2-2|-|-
TGTGCCAGCAGTTTTTCGTCCGCGAACACCGGGGAGCTGTTTTTT
CASSFSSANTGELFF
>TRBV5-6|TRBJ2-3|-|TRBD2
TGTGCCAGCAGCTCTAGGACTAGCGGGCTCACAGATACGCAGTATTTT
CASSSRTSGLTDTQYF